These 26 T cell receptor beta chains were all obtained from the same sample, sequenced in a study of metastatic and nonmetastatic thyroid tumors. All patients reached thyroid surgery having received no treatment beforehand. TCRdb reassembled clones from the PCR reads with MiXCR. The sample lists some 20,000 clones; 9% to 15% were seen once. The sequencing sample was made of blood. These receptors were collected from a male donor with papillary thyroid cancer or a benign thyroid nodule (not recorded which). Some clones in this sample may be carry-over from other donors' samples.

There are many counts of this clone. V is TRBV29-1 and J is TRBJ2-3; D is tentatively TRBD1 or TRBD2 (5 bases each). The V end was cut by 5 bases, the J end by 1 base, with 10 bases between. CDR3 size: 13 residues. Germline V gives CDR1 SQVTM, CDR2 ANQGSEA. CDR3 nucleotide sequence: TGCAGCGTTCGAGGGGTGGGCACAGATACGCAGTATTTT. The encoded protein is CSVRGVGTDTQYF.

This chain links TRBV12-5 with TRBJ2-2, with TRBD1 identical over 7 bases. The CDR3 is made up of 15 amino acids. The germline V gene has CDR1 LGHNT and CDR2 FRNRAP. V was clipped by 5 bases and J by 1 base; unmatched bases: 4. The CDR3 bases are TGTGCTAGTGGTCAAGGACAGGTGAACACCGGGGAGCTGTTTTTT. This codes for CASGQGQVNTGELFF.

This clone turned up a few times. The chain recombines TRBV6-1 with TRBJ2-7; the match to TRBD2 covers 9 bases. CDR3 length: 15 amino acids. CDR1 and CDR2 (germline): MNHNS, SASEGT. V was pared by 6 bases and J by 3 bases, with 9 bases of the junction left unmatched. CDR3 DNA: TGTGCCAGCAGGGATAGCGGGAGCAGCCACTACGAGCAGTACTTC. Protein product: CASRDSGSSHYEQYF.

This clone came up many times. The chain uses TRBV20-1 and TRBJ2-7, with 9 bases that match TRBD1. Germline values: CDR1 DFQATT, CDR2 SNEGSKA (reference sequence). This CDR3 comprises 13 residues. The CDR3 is CSLPGQGTYEQYF. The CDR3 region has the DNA TGCAGCCTCCCGGGACAGGGAACCTACGAGCAGTACTTC.

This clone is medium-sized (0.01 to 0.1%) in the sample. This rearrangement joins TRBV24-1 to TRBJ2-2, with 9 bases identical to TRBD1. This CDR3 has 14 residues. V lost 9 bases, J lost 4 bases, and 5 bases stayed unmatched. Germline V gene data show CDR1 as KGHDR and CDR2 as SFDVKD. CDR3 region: CATRGTGRTGELFF. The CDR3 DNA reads TGTGCCACCCGCGGGACAGGGCGCACCGGGGAGCTGTTTTTT.

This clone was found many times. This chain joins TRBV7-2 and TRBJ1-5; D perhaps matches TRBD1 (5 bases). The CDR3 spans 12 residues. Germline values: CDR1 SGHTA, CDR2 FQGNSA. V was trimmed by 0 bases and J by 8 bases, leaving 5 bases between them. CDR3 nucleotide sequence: TGTGCCAGCAGCTTAGCAGGGGAGCCCCAGCATTTT. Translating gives CASSLAGEPQHF.

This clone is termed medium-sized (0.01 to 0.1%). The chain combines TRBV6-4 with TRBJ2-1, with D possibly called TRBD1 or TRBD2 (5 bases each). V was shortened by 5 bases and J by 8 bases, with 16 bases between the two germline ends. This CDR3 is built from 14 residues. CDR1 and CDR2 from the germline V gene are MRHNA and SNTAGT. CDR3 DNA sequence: TGTGCCAGCAGTAGGGGCCTCGGAGGCGATGAGCAGTTCTTC. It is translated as CASSRGLGGDEQFF.

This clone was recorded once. The DNA for the CDR3 is TGTGCCAGCAGCTTAGACGTCGATCTCGAAGCTTTCTTT. Translated: CASSLDVDLEAFF. The chain has TRBV11-2 and TRBJ1-1; D not certain. V was cut by 0 bases and J by 8 bases, with 10 bases left in between. The CDR3 has 13 amino acids. The germline gives CDR1 SGHAT, CDR2 FQNNGV.

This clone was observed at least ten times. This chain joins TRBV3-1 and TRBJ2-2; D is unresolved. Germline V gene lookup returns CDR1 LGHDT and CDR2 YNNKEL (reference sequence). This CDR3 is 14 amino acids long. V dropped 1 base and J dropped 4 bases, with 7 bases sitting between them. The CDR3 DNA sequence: TGTGCCAGCAGCCAAGGGCCGGGCACCGGGGAGCTGTTTTTT. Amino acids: CASSQGPGTGELFF.

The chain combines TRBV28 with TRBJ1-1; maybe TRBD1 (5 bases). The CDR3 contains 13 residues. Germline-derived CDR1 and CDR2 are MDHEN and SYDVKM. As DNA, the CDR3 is TGTGCTTCAGCCGCAGGGATTGGAACTGAAGCTTTCTTT. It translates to CASAAGIGTEAFF.

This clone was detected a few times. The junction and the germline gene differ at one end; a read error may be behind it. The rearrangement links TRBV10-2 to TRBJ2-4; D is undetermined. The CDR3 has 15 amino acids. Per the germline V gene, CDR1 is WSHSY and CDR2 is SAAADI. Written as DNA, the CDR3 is TGCGCCACCAGTTCTGGACCGTGGGCCAAAAACATTCAGTACTTC. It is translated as CATSSGPWAKNIQYF.

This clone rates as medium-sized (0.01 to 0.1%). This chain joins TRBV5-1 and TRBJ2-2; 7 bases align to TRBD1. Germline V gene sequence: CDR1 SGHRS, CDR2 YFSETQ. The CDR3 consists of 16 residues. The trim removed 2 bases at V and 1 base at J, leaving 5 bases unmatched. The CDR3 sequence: CASSFSGTENTGELFF. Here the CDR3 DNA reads TGCGCCAGCAGCTTCTCCGGGACAGAGAACACCGGGGAGCTGTTTTTT.

DNA of the CDR3: TGTGCCAGCAGCCCTTGGGGGGAGAACTCCTACGAGCAGTACTTC. Amino acids: CASSPWGENSYEQYF. This chain links TRBV11-2 with TRBJ2-7, with a weak D call TRBD2 (6 bases). The V end lost 5 bases, the J end lost 0 bases, and 14 bases lay between the germline ends. Germline CDR1 reads SGHAT; CDR2 reads FQNNGV. This CDR3 region has 15 residues.

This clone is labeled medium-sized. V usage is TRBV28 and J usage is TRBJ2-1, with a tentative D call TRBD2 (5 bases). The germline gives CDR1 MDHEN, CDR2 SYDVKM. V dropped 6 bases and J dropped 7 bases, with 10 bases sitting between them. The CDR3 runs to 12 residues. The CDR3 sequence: CASRTERNEQFF. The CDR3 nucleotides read TGTGCCAGCAGAACCGAGCGGAATGAGCAGTTCTTC.

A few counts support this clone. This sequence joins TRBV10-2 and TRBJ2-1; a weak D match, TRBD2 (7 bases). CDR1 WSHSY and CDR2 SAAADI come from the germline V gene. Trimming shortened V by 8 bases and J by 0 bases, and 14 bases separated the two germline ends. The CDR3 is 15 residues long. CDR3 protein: CASGEGGSSYNEQFF. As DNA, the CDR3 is TGCGCCAGCGGGGAGGGGGGGAGCTCCTACAATGAGCAGTTCTTC.

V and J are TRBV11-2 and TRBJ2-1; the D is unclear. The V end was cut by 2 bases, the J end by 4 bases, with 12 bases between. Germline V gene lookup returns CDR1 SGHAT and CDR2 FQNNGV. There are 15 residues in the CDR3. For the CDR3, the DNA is TGTGCCAGCAGCTTAAATGTTAAGAGATACAATGAGCAGTTCTTC. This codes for CASSLNVKRYNEQFF.

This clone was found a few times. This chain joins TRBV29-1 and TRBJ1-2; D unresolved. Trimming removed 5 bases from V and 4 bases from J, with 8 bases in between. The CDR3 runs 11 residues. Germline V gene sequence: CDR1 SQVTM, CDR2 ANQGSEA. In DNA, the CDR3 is TGCAGCGTTTTTTACGGCTATGGCTACACCTTC. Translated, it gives CSVFYGYGYTF.

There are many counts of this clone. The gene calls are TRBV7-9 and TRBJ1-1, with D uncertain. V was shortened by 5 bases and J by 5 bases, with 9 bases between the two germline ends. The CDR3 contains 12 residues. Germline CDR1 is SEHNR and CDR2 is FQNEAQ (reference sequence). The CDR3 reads CASSLQTTEAFF. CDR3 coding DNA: TGTGCCAGCAGCCTCCAAACGACTGAAGCTTTCTTT.

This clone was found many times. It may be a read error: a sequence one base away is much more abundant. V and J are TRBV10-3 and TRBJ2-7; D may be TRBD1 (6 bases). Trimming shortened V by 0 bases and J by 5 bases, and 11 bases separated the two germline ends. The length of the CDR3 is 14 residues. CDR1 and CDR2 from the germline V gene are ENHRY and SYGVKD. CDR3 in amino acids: CAISESAGAHEQYF. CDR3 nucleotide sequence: TGTGCCATCAGTGAGTCGGCAGGGGCCCACGAGCAGTACTTC.

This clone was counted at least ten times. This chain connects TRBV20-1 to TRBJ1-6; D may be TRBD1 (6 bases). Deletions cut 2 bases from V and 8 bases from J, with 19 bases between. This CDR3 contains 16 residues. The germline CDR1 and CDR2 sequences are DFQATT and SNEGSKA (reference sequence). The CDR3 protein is CSARPTGSPFDSPLHF. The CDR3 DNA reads TGCAGTGCTAGACCTACAGGGTCCCCATTCGATTCACCCCTCCACTTT.

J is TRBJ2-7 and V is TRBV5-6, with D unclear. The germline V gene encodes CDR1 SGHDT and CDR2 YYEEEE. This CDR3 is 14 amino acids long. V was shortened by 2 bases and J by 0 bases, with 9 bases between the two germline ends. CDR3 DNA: TGTGCCAGCAGCTTAGGCCTCCTCTCCTACGAGCAGTACTTC. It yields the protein CASSLGLLSYEQYF.

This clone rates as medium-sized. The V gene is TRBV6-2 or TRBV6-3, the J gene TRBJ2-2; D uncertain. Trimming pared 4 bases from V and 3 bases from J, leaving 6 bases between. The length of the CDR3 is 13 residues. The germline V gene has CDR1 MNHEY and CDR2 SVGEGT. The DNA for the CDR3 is TGTGCCAGCAGTTCGACTGACACCGGGGAGCTGTTTTTT. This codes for CASSSTDTGELFF.

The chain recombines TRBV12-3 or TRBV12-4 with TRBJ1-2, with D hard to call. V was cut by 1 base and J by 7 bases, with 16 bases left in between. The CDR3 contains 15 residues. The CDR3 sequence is CASSLGLGVGFGYTF. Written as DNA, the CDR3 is TGTGCCAGCAGTTTAGGTTTAGGAGTCGGGTTTGGCTACACCTTC.

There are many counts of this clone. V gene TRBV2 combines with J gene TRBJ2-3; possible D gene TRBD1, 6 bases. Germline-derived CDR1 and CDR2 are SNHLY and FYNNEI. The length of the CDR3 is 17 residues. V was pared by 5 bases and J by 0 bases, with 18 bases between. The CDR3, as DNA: TGTGCCAGCAGTAAATCGATTTACAGGGCTAGCACAGATACGCAGTATTTT. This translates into CASSKSIYRASTDTQYF.

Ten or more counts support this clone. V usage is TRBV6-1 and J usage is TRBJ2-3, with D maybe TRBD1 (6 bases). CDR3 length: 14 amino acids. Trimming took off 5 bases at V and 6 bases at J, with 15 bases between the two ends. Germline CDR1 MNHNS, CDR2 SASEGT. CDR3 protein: CASSKTGTGDTQYF. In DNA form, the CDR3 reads TGTGCCAGCAGTAAAACAGGGACCGGGGATACGCAGTATTTT.

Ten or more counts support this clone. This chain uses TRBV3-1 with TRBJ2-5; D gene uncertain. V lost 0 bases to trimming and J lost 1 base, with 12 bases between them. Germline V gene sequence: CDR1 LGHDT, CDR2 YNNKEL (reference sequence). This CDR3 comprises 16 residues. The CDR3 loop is CASSQDLASTQETQYF. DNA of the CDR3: TGTGCCAGCAGCCAAGATTTGGCCTCGACCCAAGAGACCCAGTACTTC.